This is a list of T cell receptor beta chains from one sample in a study of identifying expanded T cells in peripheral blood. Only in-frame clones appear in the TCRdb table, and some are missing; sequencing was by immunoSEQ multiplex PCR. The sample has under 150,000 clones, 65% to 90% seen once. The sequencing input was blood. The origin of the receptors is a person aged 18-70 years in good health. Both conserved end residues are part of each CDR3. The listing skips clone size in some rows; elsewhere it reads once, few, many or a size class.

V gene	J gene	clone size	CDR3 protein
TRBV10-3	TRBJ1-2	-	CAISESSVVEANYGYTF
TRBV19	TRBJ1-1	-	CASKSAHTALGGPEAFF
TRBV29-1	TRBJ1-1	once	CSVVRDRATEAFF
TRBV5-5	TRBJ1-5	once	CASSWTGGPQPQHF
TRBV25-1	TRBJ2-5	-	CASSDVGYRETQYF
TRBV7-3	TRBJ2-3	-	CASSTLSGTDTQYF
TRBV9	TRBJ2-7	-	CASGSPGEQYF
TRBV19	TRBJ2-3	-	CASSALRGGTDTQYF
TRBV7-2	TRBJ2-5	once	CASSLVGPSQETQYF
TRBV5-1	TRBJ1-6	-	CASSLDRINSPLHF
TRBV9	TRBJ2-2	-	CASSVTTEDLFF
TRBV7-2	TRBJ2-1	-	CASSRGGHNNEQFF
TRBV13	TRBJ1-4	-	CASSLHHRGEKLFF
TRBV7-6	TRBJ2-3	-	CASSVTSGATDTQYF
TRBV30	TRBJ2-3	-	CAWKSRGGASTDTQYF
TRBV6-6	TRBJ2-7	-	CASSRGTAYEQYF
TRBV4-3	TRBJ1-1	-	CASSLDRTASLF
TRBV28	TRBJ1-2	few	CASSSPGQGANGYTF
TRBV7-2	TRBJ2-3	-	CASSLWAGVDTQYF
TRBV14	TRBJ1-1	-	CASSHQGTRNTEAFF
TRBV6-5	TRBJ2-2	-	CASSYTGGAYTGELFF
TRBV5-1	TRBJ2-3	once	CASSLKQGSTDTQYF
TRBV28	TRBJ2-2	-	CAVLQGVRGTGELFF
TRBV18	TRBJ2-3	-	CASSPQDPTDTQYF
TRBV7-7	TRBJ2-5	-	CASSASSGRAVTQYF
TRBV2	TRBJ1-1	-	CASRIDRGGKAFF
TRBV6-1	TRBJ2-7	-	CASTEAHPKYEQYF
TRBV2	TRBJ2-1	-	CASRREANRNEQFF
TRBV28	TRBJ2-7	-	CASSDGTGGEQYF
TRBV20-1	TRBJ2-1	-	CSARGENEQFF
TRBV30	TRBJ2-2	-	CAWSLGLEGGELFF
TRBV28	TRBJ1-2	-	CASKESDYGYTF
TRBV7-8	TRBJ2-7	-	CASSVDRVSYEQYF
TRBV7-3	TRBJ2-1	-	CASSLRGVSNEQFF
TRBV7-2	TRBJ1-5	-	CASSLDMWVSSNQPQHF
TRBV5-4	TRBJ1-1	-	CASSLSSRGPNTEAFF
TRBV14	TRBJ2-6	-	CASSQVQGPGSGANVLTF
TRBV2	TRBJ2-7	-	CASSPGGQQNEQYF
TRBV5-6	TRBJ2-3	-	CASSSYMLFTDTQYF
TRBV6-6	TRBJ1-1	-	CASSYLGGSEAFF
TRBV4-3	TRBJ2-3	once	CASSRGWRDPATDTQYF
TRBV18	TRBJ1-3	-	CASSPPVTDTIYF
TRBV7-3	TRBJ2-5	-	CASSLFGLQETQYF